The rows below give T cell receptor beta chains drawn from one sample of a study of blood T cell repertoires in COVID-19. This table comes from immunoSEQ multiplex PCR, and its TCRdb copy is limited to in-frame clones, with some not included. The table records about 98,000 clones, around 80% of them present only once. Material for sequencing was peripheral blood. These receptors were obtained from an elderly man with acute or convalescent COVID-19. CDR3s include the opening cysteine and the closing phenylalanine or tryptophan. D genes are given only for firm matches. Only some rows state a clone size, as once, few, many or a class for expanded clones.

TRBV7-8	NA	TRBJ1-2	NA	CASSLALRGQAYGYTF	TGTGCCAGCAGCTTAGCTTTAAGGGGCCAGGCCTATGGCTACACCTTC
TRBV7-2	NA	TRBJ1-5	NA	CASSSLQGSGPQHF	TGTGCCAGCAGCTCTCTACAGGGTTCCGGGCCCCAGCATTTT
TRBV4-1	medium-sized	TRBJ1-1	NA	CASSQANLFTPGAEAFF	TGCGCCAGCAGCCAGGCTAATTTATTTACTCCGGGGGCTGAAGCTTTCTTT
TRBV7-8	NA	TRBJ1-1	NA	CASSLVQGKLGTEAFF	TGTGCCAGCAGCTTAGTGCAGGGAAAATTGGGCACTGAAGCTTTCTTT
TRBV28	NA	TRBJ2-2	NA	CASNLLRTGELFF	TGTGCCAGCAACCTCCTGCGGACCGGGGAGCTGTTTTTT
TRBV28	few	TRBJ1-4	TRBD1	CASSFPGPGQGNEKLFF	TGTGCCAGCAGTTTCCCGGGGCCGGGACAGGGGAATGAAAAACTGTTTTTT
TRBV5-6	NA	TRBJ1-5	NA	CASSLYRANSNQPQHF	TGTGCCAGCAGCTTATACAGGGCTAATAGCAATCAGCCCCAGCATTTT
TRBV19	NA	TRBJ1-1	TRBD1	CASSAVQGDTEAFF	TGTGCCAGTAGTGCCGTACAGGGGGACACTGAAGCTTTCTTT
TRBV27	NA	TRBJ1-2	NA	CASTPKPDNRLYYGYTF	TGTGCCAGCACCCCAAAACCAGACAACCGTCTTTACTATGGCTACACCTTC
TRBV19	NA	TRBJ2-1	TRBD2	CASMPTSGGAYNEQFF	TGTGCCAGTATGCCGACTAGCGGGGGGGCCTACAATGAGCAGTTCTTC